Following are 29 T cell receptor beta chains from one sample sequenced in a study of cytomegalovirus exposure and HLA in healthy donors. The primer mix had 60 Vbeta and 13 Jbeta primers. Sequenced by immunoSEQ multiplex PCR; TCRdb stores in-frame clones only, minus some. The sample holds 70,000 to 75,000 clones. The material sequenced was PBMCs. The origin of the receptors is a female donor in good health and CMV-seropositive.

The rearrangement links TRBV6-5 to TRBJ2-7; D is possibly TRBD1 (6 bases). Germline CDR1 reads MNHEY; CDR2 reads SVGAGI. V lost 0 bases and J lost 5, with 11 bases in between. There are 14 residues in the CDR3. CDR3 sequence (DNA): TGTGCCAGCAGTTACTCTCCAGGGGATAACGAGCAGTACTTC. Translation: CASSYSPGDNEQYF.

The J gene is TRBJ2-2, the V gene TRBV6-6, with 7 bases that match TRBD1. CDR1 and CDR2 (germline): MNHNY, SVGAGI (reference sequence). Trimming cost V 6 bases and J 5 bases; bases outside gene matches: 12. This CDR3 contains 16 residues. The chain's CDR3 is CASSLIRGRKTGELFF. CDR3 DNA: TGTGCCAGCAGCTTAATTAGGGGGCGGAAAACCGGGGAGCTGTTTTTT.

The chain couples TRBV6-5 to TRBJ2-1; 12 bases match TRBD2. The trim removed 5 bases at V and 10 bases at J, leaving 9 bases unmatched. This CDR3 is 15 amino acids long. Germline CDR1 MNHEY, CDR2 SVGAGI. The CDR3 is CASSRTSGGRREQFF. The DNA for the CDR3 is TGTGCCAGCAGTCGTACTAGCGGGGGGCGAAGGGAGCAGTTCTTC.

The genes are TRBV29-1 and TRBJ2-7; weak D call: TRBD2 (6 bases). With 4 bases removed from V and 1 base from J, the gap between germline ends came to 11 bases. The CDR3 has 13 residues. Per germline, CDR1 SQVTM and CDR2 ANQGSEA. The CDR3 nucleotides are TGCAGCGTTGGGGGGGTTAATTCCTACGAGCAGTACTTC. Its protein product is CSVGGVNSYEQYF.

As for this clone: Other DNA sequences in the sample encode the same CDR3. This chain connects TRBV5-1 to TRBJ2-1; 9 bases are a match to TRBD2. This CDR3 region has 14 residues. The germline V gene encodes CDR1 SGHRS and CDR2 YFSETQ. Trimming removed 2 bases from V and 15 bases from J; junction bases left unmatched: 12. The chain's CDR3 is CASSLVAGVQILFF. CDR3 bases: TGCGCCAGCAGCTTAGTAGCGGGAGTACAAATTCTGTTCTTC.

V and J are TRBV2 and TRBJ1-5; 10 bases match TRBD1. The CDR3 sequence is 15 residues long. V shed 4 bases, J shed 3 bases, and the junction held 3 bases outside the gene matches. From germline, CDR1 is SNHLY and CDR2 FYNNEI. CDR3 amino acids: CASSGDRGINQPQHF. The CDR3 DNA follows: TGTGCCAGCAGTGGGGACAGGGGCATCAATCAGCCCCAGCATTTT. The variable domain in full, completed from reference TRBV2 and TRBJ1-5, reads EPEVTQTPSHQVTQMGQEVILRCVPISNHLYFYWYRQILGQKVEFLVSFYNNEISEKSEIFDDQFSVERPDGSNFTLKIRSTKLEDSAMYFCASSGDRGINQPQHFGDGTRLSIL.

The chain has TRBV4-3 and TRBJ2-1; 11 bases are a match to TRBD2. CDR1 is LGHNA, CDR2 YSLEER, per germline. This CDR3 spans 15 amino acids. Trimming at V came to 1 base and at J to 5 bases, leaving 1 base not matched to a gene. Here the CDR3 DNA reads TGCGCCAGCAGCCAAGGACTAGCGGGGAACAATGAGCAGTTCTTC. Its protein is CASSQGLAGNNEQFF.

The chain carries TRBV29-1 and TRBJ2-4; D is ambiguous. Trimming pared 7 bases from V and 0 bases from J, leaving 19 bases between. Germline V gives CDR1 SQVTM, CDR2 ANQGSEA. The CDR3 contains 16 residues. The CDR3 loop is CSAGLGSPIAKNIQYF. The CDR3 nucleotides read TGCAGCGCCGGCCTCGGGTCACCAATAGCCAAAAACATTCAGTACTTC.

The chain links TRBV9 to TRBJ1-5; 8 nucleotides agree with TRBD1. The CDR3 extends over 14 amino acids. From germline, CDR1 is SGDLS and CDR2 YYNGEE. The V gene end was trimmed by 1 base and the J gene end by 5 bases; junction bases not matched to a gene: 2. CDR3 in amino acids: CASSVSGGDQPQHF. The CDR3 DNA sequence: TGTGCCAGCAGCGTATCAGGGGGCGATCAGCCCCAGCATTTT.

The CDR3 bases are TGCGCCAGCAGTGAAGGACAATACACCGGGGAGCTGTTTTTT. Its translation: CASSEGQYTGELFF. The rearrangement uses TRBV10-2 and TRBJ2-2, with D perhaps TRBD1 (5 bases). This CDR3 region has 14 residues. V was cut by 3 bases and J by 3 bases, with 8 bases left in between. The V gene's germline CDR1 is WSHSY and CDR2 SAAADI.

This chain links TRBV4-2 with TRBJ1-6; unclear D gene. Deletions cut 0 bases from V and 10 bases from J, with 16 bases between. Germline V CDR1 and CDR2: LGHNA, YNFKEQ. CDR3 size: 16 residues. The CDR3 sequence: CASSQDIAPLISPLHF. The CDR3 nucleotides read TGTGCCAGCAGCCAAGACATAGCCCCCCTAATCTCACCCCTCCACTTT.

The chain combines TRBV13 with TRBJ2-2, with 7 bases that match TRBD2. After removal of 4 bases from V and 4 bases from J, the junction contained 9 bases not matched to a gene. Germline lookup yields CDR1 PRHDT and CDR2 FYEKMQ (reference sequence). CDR3 size: 16 residues. CDR3 protein: CASSSPSGEGTGELFF. The DNA for the CDR3 is TGTGCCAGCAGCTCACCCAGCGGGGAAGGCACCGGGGAGCTGTTTTTT.

The genes are TRBV29-1 and TRBJ2-7; a weak D match, TRBD1 (5 bases). This CDR3 has 13 amino acids. V lost 3 bases and J lost 4, with 13 bases in between. Germline values: CDR1 SQVTM, CDR2 ANQGSEA. CDR3: CSVEGPRRYEQYF. The CDR3, as DNA: TGCAGCGTTGAGGGGCCTAGGCGGTACGAGCAGTACTTC.

V is TRBV7-2 and J is TRBJ2-3; TRBD2 agrees at 9 bases. The CDR3 is 17 amino acids. Germline values: CDR1 SGHTA, CDR2 FQGNSA. Trimming took 4 bases from V and 5 from J; bases not matched to a gene: 13. The CDR3 protein is CASSSLAGVFSLDTQYF. The CDR3 DNA is TGTGCCAGCAGCTCATTAGCGGGAGTATTCTCGTTAGATACGCAGTATTTT.

The V call is TRBV6-1, the J call TRBJ2-7, with D unclear. V dropped 8 bases and J dropped 4 bases, with 18 bases sitting between them. Germline-derived CDR1 and CDR2 are MNHNS and SASEGT. CDR3 length equals 14 residues. CDR3 bases: TGTGCCAGCGAACGAGGAGTTCAACCATACGAGCAGTACTTC. Protein product: CASERGVQPYEQYF.

This chain uses TRBV6-1 with TRBJ2-1; possibly TRBD2 for D (6 bases). Between the trimmed V and J ends, which lost 4 bases and 0 bases, there was a span of 19 bases. Per germline, CDR1 MNHNS and CDR2 SASEGT. CDR3 length equals 18 residues. The DNA for the CDR3 is TGTGCCAGCAGTGCTCTCGGGCTAGCGCCGAGCTCCTACAATGAGCAGTTCTTC. Encoded protein: CASSALGLAPSSYNEQFF.

V usage is TRBV25-1 and J usage is TRBJ2-7, with 8 bases lining up with TRBD1. V was clipped by 3 bases and J by 7 bases; unmatched bases: 8. Germline V gene sequence: CDR1 MGHDK, CDR2 SYGVNS. The CDR3 is 14 residues long. CDR3 amino acids: CASSDPRGRKEQYF. The CDR3 nucleotides read TGTGCCAGCAGTGACCCCAGGGGGCGCAAAGAGCAGTACTTC.

This chain joins TRBV6-5 and TRBJ2-1, with D possibly TRBD2 on 5 matching bases. Germline V gives CDR1 MNHEY, CDR2 SVGAGI. V was trimmed by 4 bases and J by 0 bases, leaving 13 bases between them. The CDR3 has 16 residues. CDR3: CASSSFGVSSYNEQFF. The CDR3, as DNA: TGTGCCAGCAGTTCCTTCGGGGTCAGCTCCTACAATGAGCAGTTCTTC.

The chain joins TRBV11-2 to TRBJ1-1; 9 bases agree with TRBD1. V was clipped by 0 bases and J by 8 bases; unmatched bases: 13. CDR1 is SGHAT, CDR2 FQNNGV, per germline. The CDR3 has 17 residues. CDR3 sequence reads: CASSLDRLLQGAGEAFF. CDR3 nucleotide sequence: TGTGCCAGCAGCTTAGATCGGTTATTACAGGGGGCAGGGGAAGCTTTCTTT. The entire variable domain, with the rest obtained from reference TRBV11-2 and TRBJ1-1, is as follows: EAGVAQSPRYKIIEKRQSVAFWCNPISGHATLYWYQQILGQGPKLLIQFQNNGVVDDSQLPKDRFSAERLKGVDSTLKIQPAKLEDSAVYLCASSLDRLLQGAGEAFFGQGTRLTVV.

In DNA form, the CDR3 reads TGTGCCGCGAGGGGAAGGAGGGCCCAGCATTTT. Amino acids: CAARGRRAQHF. The genes are TRBV28 and TRBJ1-5; possibly TRBD1 for D (5 bases). CDR3 length equals 11 residues. The V gene's germline CDR1 is MDHEN and CDR2 SYDVKM. Trimming pared 11 bases from V and 11 bases from J, leaving 16 bases between. Full variable domain (remainder filled in from reference TRBV28 and TRBJ1-5): DVKVTQSSRYLVKRTGEKVFLECVQDMDHENMFWYRQDPGLGLRLIYFSYDVKMKEKGDIPEGYSVSREKKERFSLILESASTNQTSMYLCAARGRRAQHFGDGTRLSIL.

V and J are TRBV9 and TRBJ1-1; TRBD1 might be the D (5 bases). The CDR3 has 17 residues. Deletions cut 2 bases from V and 1 base from J, with 18 bases between. Germline V gives CDR1 SGDLS, CDR2 YYNGEE. CDR3 amino acids: CASSVGSFGGGNTEAFF. The CDR3 bases are TGTGCCAGCAGCGTCGGATCCTTTGGGGGAGGGAACACTGAAGCTTTCTTT.

This chain connects TRBV7-9 to TRBJ1-2; the D gene is possibly TRBD1 (5 bases). This CDR3 is 12 amino acids long. Trimming took off 3 bases at V and 8 bases at J, with 10 bases between the two ends. The V gene's germline CDR1 is SEHNR and CDR2 FQNEAQ (reference sequence). The CDR3 protein is CASSFPGKGYTF. The CDR3 DNA follows: TGTGCCAGCAGCTTTCCAGGGAAGGGCTACACCTTC. The full variable domain, completed using reference TRBV7-9 and TRBJ1-2, is DTGVSQNPRHKITKRGQNVTFRCDPISEHNRLYWYRQTLGQGPEFLTYFQNEAQLEKSRLLSDRFSAERPKGSFSTLEIQRTEQGDSAMYLCASSFPGKGYTFGSGTRLTVV.

This chain joins TRBV4-1 and TRBJ2-1, with a tentative D call TRBD2 (6 bases). Germline CDR1 is MGHRA and CDR2 is YSYEKL. Trimming shortened V by 7 bases and J by 5 bases, and 18 bases separated the two germline ends. This CDR3 is 15 amino acids long. As DNA, the CDR3 is TGCGCCAGCATTGGAGACGGAGGGATGGACAATGAGCAGTTCTTC. Translated: CASIGDGGMDNEQFF.

The chain links TRBV5-1 to TRBJ2-7; a possible D gene is TRBD1 (5 bases). Trimming stripped 0 bases from V and 4 bases from J, with 11 bases between. The CDR3 extends over 14 amino acids. Looked up from germline, CDR1 is SGHRS and CDR2 is YFSETQ. Here the CDR3 DNA reads TGCGCCAGCAGCTTGGGACAGAGCGCTTACGAGCAGTACTTC. Translated, it gives CASSLGQSAYEQYF.

The CDR3 sequence is CASSLSGQPNYGYTF. CDR3 nucleotide sequence: TGTGCCAGCAGCTTAAGTGGGCAGCCCAACTATGGCTACACCTTC. V is TRBV11-2 and J is TRBJ1-2, with D uncertain. Trimming shortened V by 2 bases and J by 2 bases, and 12 bases separated the two germline ends. Per germline, CDR1 SGHAT and CDR2 FQNNGV. This CDR3 has 15 amino acids. The entire variable domain, with the rest obtained from reference TRBV11-2 and TRBJ1-2, is as follows: EAGVAQSPRYKIIEKRQSVAFWCNPISGHATLYWYQQILGQGPKLLIQFQNNGVVDDSQLPKDRFSAERLKGVDSTLKIQPAKLEDSAVYLCASSLSGQPNYGYTFGSGTRLTVV.

The chain has TRBV4-1 and TRBJ2-2; no firm D call. CDR3 length: 15 amino acids. The ends were cut back, 1 base at V and 5 bases at J, with 11 bases in the middle. Germline V gene lookup returns CDR1 MGHRA and CDR2 YSYEKL. The DNA for the CDR3 is TGCGCCAGCAGCCAAGCGGCAGGTGAAACCGGGGAGCTGTTTTTT. Protein: CASSQAAGETGELFF.

The chain is built from TRBV6-6 and TRBJ2-1; TRBD2 matches at 7 bases. The V segment lost 0 bases and the J segment 5 bases; nucleotides outside the gene matches: 7. The CDR3 totals 16 residues. The germline V gene encodes CDR1 MNHNY and CDR2 SVGAGI (reference sequence). The DNA for the CDR3 is TGTGCCAGCAGTTACTCGTCCGGACTAGTGAACAATGAGCAGTTCTTC. It yields the protein CASSYSSGLVNNEQFF.

The rearrangement joins TRBV5-1 to TRBJ2-7; 11 bases match TRBD1. The ends lost 0 bases at V and 3 bases at J; junction bases unmatched: 2. The CDR3 is 15 amino acids. Germline V CDR1 and CDR2: SGHRS, YFSETQ. The CDR3 here is CASSLGGTGGYEQYF. The CDR3 DNA reads as TGCGCCAGCAGCTTGGGTGGGACAGGGGGCTACGAGCAGTACTTC.

The chain recombines TRBV18 with TRBJ2-5, with 12 nucleotides matching TRBD1. CDR3 length: 15 amino acids. Germline V CDR1 and CDR2: KGHSH, LQKENI. With 3 bases clipped from V and 4 bases from J, the junction kept 3 bases outside the gene matches. CDR3 residues: CASSPRDRGLETQYF. CDR3 nucleotides: TGTGCCAGCTCACCCCGGGACAGGGGGCTAGAGACCCAGTACTTC.